The TCR beta chain described here comes from a study of blood T cell repertoires in COVID-19 (dated by TCRdb to about 2020). Some background on the complete study: Samples covering the acute and convalescent phases of COVID-19 were provided by collaborators in the United States, Italy and Spain. The prospective study material was composed of cDNA or gDNA derived from T cells, B-cell-depleted T cells, or PBMCs. Subjects who had been exposed to COVID-19, were actively infected with it, or had recovered from it provided the deeply sampled blood TCRbeta repertoires that made up the dataset. A de-identified subject ID, COVID-19 status, age in years and sex were almost always included in the sample metadata. The samples were drawn from the first 160 participants of the ongoing ImmuneRACE study and from more than 1,000 subjects provided by 6 global collaborators. A freely available public database, intended as a resource for researchers studying the immune response to SARS-CoV-2, is where the repertoires were released. Where available, HLA class I and class II types were taken from metadata supplied by the sample provider and were not determined by assay-based typing.

Another Seattle source contributed samples from volunteer blood donors who had recovered from COVID-19. Whole blood was collected in K2EDTA tubes by collaborating institutions according to the institutions' own protocols. For TCRbeta analysis, collaborator samples were shipped as frozen whole blood, as isolated PBMCs, or as DNA extracted from either sample type. The investigation overall reported the following: How much clinical and demographic metadata was included differed by source and by participant, and the metadata was provided uncurated.

Including the terminal cysteine and phenylalanine, the CDR3 comprises 13 residues. Solely the CDR3 DNA is kept, with 39 bases framed from the first base. V is reduced by 6 bases and J by 0 bases, leaving a spacing of 8 bases between them. Per the germline V gene, MNHEY is the CDR1 and SVGAGI is the CDR2. The immunoSEQ Assay, a bias-controlled multiplex PCR, was used to amplify TCRbeta CDR3 regions from genomic DNA. Turning to the authors' computational methods: Nucleated cell counts per sample were estimated from amplification of reference gene primers within the assay. To quantify the absolute abundance of each unique TCRbeta CDR3 rearrangement, sequence reads were collapsed and filtered. For each sample, productive Simpson clonality was calculated as the square root of Simpson's diversity index across productive rearrangements. Drawn from immuneACCESS, this table holds only the in-frame rearrangements with V and J called that TCRdb kept. Clones are partly lost; checked studies trace under half to an unresolved V gene and leave the rest unexplained. From that table come the V and J calls and clone size; the DNA was used to work out D and trimming. Recorded for this sample are 200,000 to 300,000 clones; about 86% of them occurred a single time. About 2.9% of the sample goes to the ten largest clones.

A word on this clone: The antigen this receptor binds is unknown. No quality values exist for individual bases; no much larger clone is one base distant. Other DNA sequences from this sample encode an identical CDR3 as well.

The sequence derives from a woman in her twenties or thirties who had recovered from COVID-19. Input material: peripheral blood. This chain is built from TRBV6-5 and TRBJ2-5; tentative D gene TRBD1, with 6 bases matching. The CDR3 sequence is CASSRDNQETQYF. The nucleotides are TGTGCCAGCAGCCGGGACAACCAAGAGACCCAGTACTTC.